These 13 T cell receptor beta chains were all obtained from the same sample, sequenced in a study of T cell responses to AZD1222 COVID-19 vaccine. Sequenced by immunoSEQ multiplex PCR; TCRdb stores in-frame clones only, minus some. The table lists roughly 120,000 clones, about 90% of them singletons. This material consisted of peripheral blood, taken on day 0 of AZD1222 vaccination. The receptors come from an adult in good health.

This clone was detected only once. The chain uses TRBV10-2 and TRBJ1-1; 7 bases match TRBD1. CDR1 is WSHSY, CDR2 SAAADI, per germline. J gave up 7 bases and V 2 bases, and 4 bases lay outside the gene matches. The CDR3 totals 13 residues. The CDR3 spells CASSERGQIEAFF. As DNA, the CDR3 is TGCGCCAGCAGTGAGAGGGGACAGATTGAAGCTTTCTTT.

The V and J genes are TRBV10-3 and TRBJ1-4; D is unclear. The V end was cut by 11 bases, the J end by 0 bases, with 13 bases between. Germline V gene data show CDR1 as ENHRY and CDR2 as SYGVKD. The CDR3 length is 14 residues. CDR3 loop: CAAAATATNEKLFF. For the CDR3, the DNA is TGTGCCGCAGCAGCGACCGCAACTAATGAAAAACTGTTTTTT.

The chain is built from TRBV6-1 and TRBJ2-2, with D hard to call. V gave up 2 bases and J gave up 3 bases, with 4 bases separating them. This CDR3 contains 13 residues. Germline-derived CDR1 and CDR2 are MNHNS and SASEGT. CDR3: CASSEIYTGELFF. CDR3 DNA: TGTGCCAGCAGTGAAATCTACACCGGGGAGCTGTTTTTT.

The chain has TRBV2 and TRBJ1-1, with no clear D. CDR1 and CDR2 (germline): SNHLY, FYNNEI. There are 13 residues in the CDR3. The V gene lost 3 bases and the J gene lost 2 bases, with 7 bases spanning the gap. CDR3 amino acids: CASSESLNTEAFF. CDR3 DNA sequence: TGTGCCAGCAGTGAGTCACTCAACACTGAAGCTTTCTTT.

The CDR3 here is CASSSTGGLSGNTIYF. The DNA for the CDR3 is TGTGCCAGCAGTTCGACAGGGGGCTTGTCTGGAAACACCATATATTTT. The gene calls are TRBV27 and TRBJ1-3; TRBD1 matches at 10 bases. The trim removed 4 bases at V and 1 base at J, leaving 4 bases unmatched. The germline V gene encodes CDR1 MNHEY and CDR2 SMNVEV (reference sequence). The CDR3 consists of 16 residues.

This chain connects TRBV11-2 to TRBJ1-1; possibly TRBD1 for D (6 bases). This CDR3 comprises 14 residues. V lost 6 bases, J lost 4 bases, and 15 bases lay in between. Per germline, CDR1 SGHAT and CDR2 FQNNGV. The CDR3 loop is CASSYRVRGTEAFF. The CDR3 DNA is TGTGCCAGCAGTTACAGGGTGAGAGGCACTGAAGCTTTCTTT.

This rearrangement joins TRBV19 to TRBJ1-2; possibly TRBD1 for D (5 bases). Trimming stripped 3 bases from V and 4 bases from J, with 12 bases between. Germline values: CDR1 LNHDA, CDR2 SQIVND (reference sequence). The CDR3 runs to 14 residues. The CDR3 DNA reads TGTGCCAGTAGTATGGGGGAGCATCCCTATGGCTACACCTTC. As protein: CASSMGEHPYGYTF.

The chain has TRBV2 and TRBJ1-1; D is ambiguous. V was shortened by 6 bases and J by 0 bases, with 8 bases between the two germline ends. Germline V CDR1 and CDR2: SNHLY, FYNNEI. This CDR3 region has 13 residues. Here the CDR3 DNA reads TGTGCCAGCAGGGGAAATATGAACACTGAAGCTTTCTTT. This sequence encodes CASRGNMNTEAFF.

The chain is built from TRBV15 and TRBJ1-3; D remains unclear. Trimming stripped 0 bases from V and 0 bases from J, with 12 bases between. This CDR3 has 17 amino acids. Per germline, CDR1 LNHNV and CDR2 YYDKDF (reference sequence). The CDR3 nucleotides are TGTGCCACCAGCAGAGATGGAACGGTGATCTCTGGAAACACCATATATTTT. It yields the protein CATSRDGTVISGNTIYF.

In DNA, the CDR3 is TGTGCTAGTGGGACAGAAGACTATGGCTACACCTTC. It is translated as CASGTEDYGYTF. The chain is built from TRBV12-5 and TRBJ1-2; possible D gene TRBD1, 5 bases. This CDR3 spans 12 amino acids. From germline, CDR1 is LGHNT and CDR2 FRNRAP. Between the trimmed V and J ends, which lost 6 bases and 3 bases, there was a span of 8 bases. The complete variable domain, with remaining parts taken from reference TRBV12-5 and TRBJ1-2, reads DARVTQTPRHKVTEMGQEVTMRCQPILGHNTVFWYRQTMMQGLELLAYFRNRAPLDDSGMPKDRFSAEMPDATLATLKIQPSEPRDSAVYFCASGTEDYGYTFGSGTRLTVV.

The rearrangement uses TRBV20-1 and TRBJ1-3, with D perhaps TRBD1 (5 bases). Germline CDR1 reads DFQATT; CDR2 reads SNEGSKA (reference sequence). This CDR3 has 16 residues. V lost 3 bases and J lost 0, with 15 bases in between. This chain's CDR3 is CSASGGEPNSGNTIYF. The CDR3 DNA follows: TGCAGTGCTAGTGGGGGGGAGCCCAACTCTGGAAACACCATATATTTT.

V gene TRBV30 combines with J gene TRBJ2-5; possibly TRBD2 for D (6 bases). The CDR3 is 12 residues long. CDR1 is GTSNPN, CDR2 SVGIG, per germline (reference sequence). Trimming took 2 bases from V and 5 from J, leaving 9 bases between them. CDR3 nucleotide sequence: TGTGCCTGGAGTACCGGGAGTGAGACCCAGTACTTC. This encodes CAWSTGSETQYF.

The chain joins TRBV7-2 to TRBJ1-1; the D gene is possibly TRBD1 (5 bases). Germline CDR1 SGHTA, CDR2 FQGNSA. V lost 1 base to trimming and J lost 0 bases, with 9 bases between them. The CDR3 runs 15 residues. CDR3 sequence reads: CASSLVGGVNTEAFF. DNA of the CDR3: TGTGCCAGCAGCTTAGTCGGGGGGGTGAACACTGAAGCTTTCTTT. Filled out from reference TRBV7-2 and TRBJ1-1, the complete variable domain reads GAGVSQSPSNKVTEKGKDVELRCDPISGHTALYWYRQSLGQGLEFLIYFQGNSAPDKSGLPSDRFSAERTGGSVSTLTIQRTQQEDSAVYLCASSLVGGVNTEAFFGQGTRLTVV.